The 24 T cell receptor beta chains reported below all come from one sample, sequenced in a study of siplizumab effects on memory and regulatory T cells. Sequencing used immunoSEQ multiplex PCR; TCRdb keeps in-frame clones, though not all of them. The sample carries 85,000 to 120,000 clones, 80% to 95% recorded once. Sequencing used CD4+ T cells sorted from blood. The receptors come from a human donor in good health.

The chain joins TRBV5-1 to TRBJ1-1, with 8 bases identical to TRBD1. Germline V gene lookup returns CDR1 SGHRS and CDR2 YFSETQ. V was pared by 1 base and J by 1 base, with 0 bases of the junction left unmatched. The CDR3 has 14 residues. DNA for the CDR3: TGCGCCAGCAGCTTGCAGGGGGCGAACACTGAAGCTTTCTTT. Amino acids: CASSLQGANTEAFF.

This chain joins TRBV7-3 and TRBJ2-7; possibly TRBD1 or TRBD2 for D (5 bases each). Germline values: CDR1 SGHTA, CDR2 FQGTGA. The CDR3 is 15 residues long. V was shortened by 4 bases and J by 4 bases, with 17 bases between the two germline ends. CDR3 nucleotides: TGTGCCAGCAGCTCCACCGGGACGGGCAATTACGAGCAGTACTTC. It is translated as CASSSTGTGNYEQYF. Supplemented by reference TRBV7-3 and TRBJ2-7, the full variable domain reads GAGVSQTPSNKVTEKGKYVELRCDPISGHTALYWYRQSLGQGPEFLIYFQGTGAADDSGLPNDRFFAVRPEGSVSTLKIQRTERGDSAVYLCASSSTGTGNYEQYFGPGTRLTVT.

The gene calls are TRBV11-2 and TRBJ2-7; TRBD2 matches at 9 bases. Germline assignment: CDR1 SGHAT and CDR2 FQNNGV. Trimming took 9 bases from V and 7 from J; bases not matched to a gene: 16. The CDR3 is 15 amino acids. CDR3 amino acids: CASRAGGSTTHEQYF. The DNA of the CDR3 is TGTGCCAGTAGAGCGGGAGGATCGACCACTCATGAGCAGTACTTC.

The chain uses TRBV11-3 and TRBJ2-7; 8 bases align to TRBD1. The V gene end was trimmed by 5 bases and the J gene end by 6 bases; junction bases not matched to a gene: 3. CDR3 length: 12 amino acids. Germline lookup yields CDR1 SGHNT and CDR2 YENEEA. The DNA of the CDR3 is TGTGCCAGCAGCATCACAGGGGGCGAGCAGTACTTC. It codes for CASSITGGEQYF.

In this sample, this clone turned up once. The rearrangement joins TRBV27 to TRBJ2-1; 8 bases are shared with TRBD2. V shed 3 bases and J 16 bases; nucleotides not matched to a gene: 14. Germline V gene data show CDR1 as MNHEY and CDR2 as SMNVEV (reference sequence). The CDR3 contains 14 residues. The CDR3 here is CASSLGFRTSPGFF. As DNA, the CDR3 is TGTGCCAGCAGTTTGGGGTTTCGGACTAGCCCTGGCTTCTTC.

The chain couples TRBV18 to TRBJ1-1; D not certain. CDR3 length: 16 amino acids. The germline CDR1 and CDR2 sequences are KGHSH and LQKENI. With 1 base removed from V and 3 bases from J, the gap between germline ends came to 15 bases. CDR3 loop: CASSPRRMDLYTEAFF. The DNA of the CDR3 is TGTGCCAGCTCACCACGTCGGATGGACTTATACACTGAAGCTTTCTTT. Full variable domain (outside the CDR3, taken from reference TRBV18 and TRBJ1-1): NAGVMQNPRHLVRRRGQEARLRCSPMKGHSHVYWYRQLPEEGLKFMVYLQKENIIDESGMPKERFSAEFPKEGPSILRIQQVVRGDSAAYFCASSPRRMDLYTEAFFGQGTRLTVV.

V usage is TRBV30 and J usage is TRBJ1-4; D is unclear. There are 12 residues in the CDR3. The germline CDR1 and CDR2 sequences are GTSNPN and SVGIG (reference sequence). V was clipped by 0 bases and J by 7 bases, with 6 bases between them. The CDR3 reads CAWSVLGEKLFF. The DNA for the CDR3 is TGTGCCTGGAGTGTACTTGGTGAAAAACTGTTTTTT.

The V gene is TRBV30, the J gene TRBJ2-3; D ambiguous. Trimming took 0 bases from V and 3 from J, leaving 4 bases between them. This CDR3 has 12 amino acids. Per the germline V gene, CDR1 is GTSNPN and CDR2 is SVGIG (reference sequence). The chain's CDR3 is CAWSVGTDTQYF. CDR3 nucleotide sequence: TGTGCCTGGAGTGTAGGGACAGATACGCAGTATTTT.

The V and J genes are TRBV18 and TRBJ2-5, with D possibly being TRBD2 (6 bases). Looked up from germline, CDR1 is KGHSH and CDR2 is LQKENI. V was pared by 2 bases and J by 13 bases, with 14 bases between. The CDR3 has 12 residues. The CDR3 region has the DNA TGTGCCAGCTCACCAGGAAACCGGGACTTGTACTTC. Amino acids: CASSPGNRDLYF.

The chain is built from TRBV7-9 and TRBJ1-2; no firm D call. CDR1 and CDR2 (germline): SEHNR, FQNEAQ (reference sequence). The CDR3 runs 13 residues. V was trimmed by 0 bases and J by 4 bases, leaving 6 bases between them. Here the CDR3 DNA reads TGTGCCAGCAGCTTAGCTGGCAGCTATGGCTACACCTTC. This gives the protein CASSLAGSYGYTF.

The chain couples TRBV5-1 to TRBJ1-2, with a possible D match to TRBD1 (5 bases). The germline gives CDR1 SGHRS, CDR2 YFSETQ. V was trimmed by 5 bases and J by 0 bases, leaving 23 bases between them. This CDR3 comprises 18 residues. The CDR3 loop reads CASRYDSSLLGSNYGYTF. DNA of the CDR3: TGCGCCAGCAGATATGACAGTTCCCTCCTCGGGTCTAACTATGGCTACACCTTC. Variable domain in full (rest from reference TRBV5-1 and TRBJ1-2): KAGVTQTPRYLIKTRGQQVTLSCSPISGHRSVSWYQQTPGQGLQFLFEYFSETQRNKGNFPGRFSGRQFSNSRSEMNVSTLELGDSALYLCASRYDSSLLGSNYGYTFGSGTRLTVV.

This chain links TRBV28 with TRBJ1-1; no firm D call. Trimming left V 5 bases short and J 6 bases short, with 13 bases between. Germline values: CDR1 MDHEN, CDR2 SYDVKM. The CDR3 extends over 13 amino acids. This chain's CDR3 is CASSKHSLSEAFF. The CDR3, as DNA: TGTGCCAGCAGTAAACATAGTCTTTCTGAAGCTTTCTTT.

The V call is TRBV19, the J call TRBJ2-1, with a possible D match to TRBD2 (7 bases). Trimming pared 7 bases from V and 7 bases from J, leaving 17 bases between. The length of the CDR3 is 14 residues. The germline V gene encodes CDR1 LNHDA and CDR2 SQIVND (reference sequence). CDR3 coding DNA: TGTGCCAGTAATAAGGGGGAGGGCCCTAATGAGCAGTTCTTC. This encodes CASNKGEGPNEQFF.

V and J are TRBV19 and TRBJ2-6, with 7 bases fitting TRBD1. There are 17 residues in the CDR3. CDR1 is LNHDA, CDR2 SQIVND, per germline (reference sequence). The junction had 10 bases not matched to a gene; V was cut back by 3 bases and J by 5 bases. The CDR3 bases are TGTGCCAGTAGTATGGCCAGGGGGTCTAGCTGGGCCAACGTCCTGACTTTC. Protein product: CASSMARGSSWANVLTF.

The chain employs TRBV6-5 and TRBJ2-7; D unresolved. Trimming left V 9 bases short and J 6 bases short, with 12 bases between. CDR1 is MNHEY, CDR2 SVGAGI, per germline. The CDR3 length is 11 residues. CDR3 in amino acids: CARRRVTEQYF. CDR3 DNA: TGTGCCAGGCGGAGAGTTACCGAGCAGTACTTC.

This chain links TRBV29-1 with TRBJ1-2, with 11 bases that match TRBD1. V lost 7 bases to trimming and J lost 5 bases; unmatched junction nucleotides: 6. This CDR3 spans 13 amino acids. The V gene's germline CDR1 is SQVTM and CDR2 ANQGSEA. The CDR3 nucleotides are TGCAGCGCGGGACAGGGGGTAGAGTATGGCTACACCTTC. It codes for CSAGQGVEYGYTF.

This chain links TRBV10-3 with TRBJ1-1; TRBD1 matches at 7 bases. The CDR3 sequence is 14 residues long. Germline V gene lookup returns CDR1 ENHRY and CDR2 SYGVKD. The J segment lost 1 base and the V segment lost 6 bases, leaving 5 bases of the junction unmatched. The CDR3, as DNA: TGTGCCATCAGGGGACAGCTAGGGAACACTGAAGCTTTCTTT. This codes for CAIRGQLGNTEAFF.

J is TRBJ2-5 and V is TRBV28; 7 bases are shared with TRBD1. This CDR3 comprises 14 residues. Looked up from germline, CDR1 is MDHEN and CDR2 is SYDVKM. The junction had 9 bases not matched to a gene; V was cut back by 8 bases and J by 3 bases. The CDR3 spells CASRRGPAEETQYF. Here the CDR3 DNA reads TGTGCCAGCCGTAGGGGGCCCGCGGAAGAGACCCAGTACTTC.

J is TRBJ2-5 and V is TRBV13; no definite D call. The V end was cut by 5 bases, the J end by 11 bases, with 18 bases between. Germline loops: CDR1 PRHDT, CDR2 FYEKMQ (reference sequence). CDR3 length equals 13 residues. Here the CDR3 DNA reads TGTGCCAGCAGCCCGCCCCTACCGAGCCGGCAGTACTTC. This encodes CASSPPLPSRQYF.

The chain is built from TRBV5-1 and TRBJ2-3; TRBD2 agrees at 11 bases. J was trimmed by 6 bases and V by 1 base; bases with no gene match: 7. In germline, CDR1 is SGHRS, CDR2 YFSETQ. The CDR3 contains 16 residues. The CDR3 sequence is CASSLRSGRAVDTQYF. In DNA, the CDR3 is TGCGCCAGCAGCTTGCGTAGCGGGAGGGCCGTCGATACGCAGTATTTT.

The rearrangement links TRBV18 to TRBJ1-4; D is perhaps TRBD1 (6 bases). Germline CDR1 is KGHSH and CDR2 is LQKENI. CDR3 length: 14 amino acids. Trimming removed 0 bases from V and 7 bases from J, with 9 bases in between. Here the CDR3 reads CASSPPGGGEKLFF. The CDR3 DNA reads TGTGCCAGCTCACCACCGGGAGGGGGTGAAAAACTGTTTTTT. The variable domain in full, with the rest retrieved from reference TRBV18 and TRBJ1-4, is NAGVMQNPRHLVRRRGQEARLRCSPMKGHSHVYWYRQLPEEGLKFMVYLQKENIIDESGMPKERFSAEFPKEGPSILRIQQVVRGDSAAYFCASSPPGGGEKLFFGSGTQLSVL.

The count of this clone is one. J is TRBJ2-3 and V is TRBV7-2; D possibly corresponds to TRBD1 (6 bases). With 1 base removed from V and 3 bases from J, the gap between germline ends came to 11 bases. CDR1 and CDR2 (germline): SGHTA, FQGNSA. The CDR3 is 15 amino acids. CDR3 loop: CASSLGGRGTDTQYF. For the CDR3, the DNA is TGTGCCAGCAGCTTAGGGGGAAGGGGGACAGATACGCAGTATTTT.

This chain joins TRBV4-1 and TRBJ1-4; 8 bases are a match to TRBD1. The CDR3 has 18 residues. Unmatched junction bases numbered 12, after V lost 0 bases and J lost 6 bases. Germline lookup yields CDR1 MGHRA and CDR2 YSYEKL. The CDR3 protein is CASSQDPGQVPRDEKLFF. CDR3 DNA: TGCGCCAGCAGCCAAGATCCGGGACAGGTCCCTCGGGATGAAAAACTGTTTTTT.

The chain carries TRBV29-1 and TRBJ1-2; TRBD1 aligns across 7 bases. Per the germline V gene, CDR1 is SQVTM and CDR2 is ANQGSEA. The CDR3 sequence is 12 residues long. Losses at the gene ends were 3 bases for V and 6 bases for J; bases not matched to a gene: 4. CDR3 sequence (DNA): TGCAGCGTTGAGGCGACAGGGCATGGCTACACCTTC. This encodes CSVEATGHGYTF.